This TCR beta chain derives from a study of blood T cell repertoires in COVID-19. In the original analysis: The authors estimated nucleated cell counts from reference gene primer amplification. The data were produced by immunoSEQ multiplex PCR, yet TCRdb's version contains in-frame clones alone and is incomplete. D and trimming come from the DNA, and the V and J calls and clone size come from that table. The sample has about 180,000 clones; around 82% are singletons. Sequenced material: peripheral blood. The TCR was taken from a woman older than 75 with acute or convalescent COVID-19.

The CDR3 loop is CASSEGTGFTTEAFF. In nucleotides, the CDR3 is TGTGCCAGCAGTGAAGGGACAGGGTTTACGACTGAAGCTTTCTTT. The rearrangement uses TRBV6-1 and TRBJ1-1; TRBD1 aligns across 8 bases. Germline-derived CDR1 and CDR2 are MNHNS and SASEGT. The CDR3 is 15 amino acids. V lost 1 base to trimming and J lost 5 bases; unmatched junction nucleotides: 6.